This TCR beta chain comes out of a study of T-cell memory formation after mild COVID-19 (dated by TCRdb to the early 2020s). A note on the overall study: Most TCR sequence clusters were specific to one of the two donors. Longitudinal TCRalpha and TCRbeta repertoire sequencing tracked T-cell clones expanding and contracting after mild COVID-19 in a couple of donors. Two young, previously healthy adult volunteers, one female and one male, were included in the cohort. The full study reports these points: Only a couple of mild cases were covered in the study, and larger cohorts including severe cases with pre-infection samples were considered necessary. Contracting CD4+ clones were located mainly in the CM and EM memory subsets, whereas CD8+ clones were found to be enriched in EMRA. Some responding clones were found in pre-infection memory, which suggests that pre-existing cross-reactive memory T cells took part in the SARS-CoV-2 response. Balanced CD4/CD8 phenotypes were observed for clones contracting from day 15 to 85, whereas a bias towards CD4+ was observed for a second wave of clones expanding from day 15 to 37. SARS-CoV-2 specificity of the second-wave clones peaking on day 37 was not confirmed.

The run used an Illumina NovaSeq 6000. TCRalpha and TCRbeta cDNA libraries were constructed by 5'RACE with constant-segment primers, with sample barcodes and unique molecular identifiers being introduced. Trizol reagent was used to extract RNA from every sample. The libraries were amplified in two PCR steps, and the second step added a second sample barcode and Illumina TruSeq adapters. The libraries were sequenced on an Illumina NovaSeq using 2 x 150 bp paired-end reads. The study's processing was this. Reads were demultiplexed and collapsed into UMI-guided consensus sequences with migec v1.2.7. Using mixcr v2.1.11, the UMI consensuses were aligned to TRA and TRB V and J templates and assembled into clonotypes. A clonotype was counted as expanded or contracted only if both edgeR and NoisET called the change significant, with noise models trained on biological replicates. For edgeR calls, the thresholds were a false discovery rate-adjusted p below 0.01 and a log2 fold-change of 1. PCA with hierarchical clustering of max-normalized trajectories of the 1000 most abundant clonotypes was used as exploratory dynamics analysis. Separately sequenced CD4+ and CD8+ repertoires were used to assign the CD4 or CD8 phenotype of responding clones. Using fastp trimming at Q25 and MiXCR clonotype assembly, TCRdb reanalyzed the public sequencing data and kept in-frame beta chains. Records with the same CDR3 protein are collapsed into one entry carrying the most frequent genes and DNA. TCRdb's processing, not the study's, gives the V and J calls here. This sample lists roughly 160,000 distinct CDR3 sequences; approximately 13% were detected once. 3% to 4% of the sample rests with the top ten.

V was cut back by 7 bases and J by 0 bases, leaving a gap of 9 bases between them. The CDR3 numbers 13 residues from cysteine through phenylalanine. Left in the record is the CDR3 DNA by itself, 39 bases read in frame from the first base. From the germline V gene, CDR1 is ENHRY and CDR2 is SYGVKD. Ficoll-Paque density gradient centrifugation was used to isolate PBMCs. Worth noting for this clonotype: The clone's antigen remains unknown. Per-base quality was not reported, and no clone a single base away is much larger than it.

The source of this sequence is a man between 18 and 35 years old who had mild COVID-19 (a few samples of this study predate the infection). The sample titles of this study are shuffled in the database, so cell type and time point are left out; the donor was told from shared clones. This sequence uses TRBV10-3 and TRBJ2-5, with no confidently assigned D gene. Sequencing was performed on PBMCs or a T cell subset sorted from them (not recorded which). The sequenced DNA: TGTGCCATCAATGGCAGAGACCAAGAGACCCAGTACTTC. It translates to CAINGRDQETQYF.